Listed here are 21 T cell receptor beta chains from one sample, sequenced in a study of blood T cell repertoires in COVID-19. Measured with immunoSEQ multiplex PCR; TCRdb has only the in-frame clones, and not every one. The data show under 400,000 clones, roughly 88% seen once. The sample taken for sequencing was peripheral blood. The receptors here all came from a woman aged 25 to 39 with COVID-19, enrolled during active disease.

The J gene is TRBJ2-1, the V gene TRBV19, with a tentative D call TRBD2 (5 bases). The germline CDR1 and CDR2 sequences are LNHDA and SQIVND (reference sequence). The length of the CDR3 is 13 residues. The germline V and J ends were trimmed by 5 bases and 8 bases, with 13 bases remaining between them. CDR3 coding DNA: TGTGCCAGTAGTTCACTAGATTCGGATGAGCAGTTCTTC. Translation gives CASSSLDSDEQFF.

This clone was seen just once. DNA for the CDR3: TGCGCCAGCAGCCCGAGGGACAGCTCTAATCAGCCCCAGCATTTT. This sequence encodes CASSPRDSSNQPQHF. The chain carries TRBV4-1 and TRBJ1-5; 7 nucleotides line up with TRBD1. The CDR3 is 15 residues long. V shed 4 bases and J 4 bases; nucleotides not matched to a gene: 7. Germline V gene lookup returns CDR1 MGHRA and CDR2 YSYEKL.

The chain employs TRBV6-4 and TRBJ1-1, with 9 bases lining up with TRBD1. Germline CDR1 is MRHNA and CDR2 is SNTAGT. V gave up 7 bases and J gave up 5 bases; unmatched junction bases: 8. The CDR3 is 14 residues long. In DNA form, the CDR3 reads TGTGCCAGCACCAATGGGACAGGGTGGACTGAAGCTTTCTTT. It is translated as CASTNGTGWTEAFF.

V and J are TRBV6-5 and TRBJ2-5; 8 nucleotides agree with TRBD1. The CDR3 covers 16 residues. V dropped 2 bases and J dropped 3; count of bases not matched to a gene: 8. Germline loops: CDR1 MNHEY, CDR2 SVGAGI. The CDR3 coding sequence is TGTGCCAGCAGTTACGGTACAGGGGGGCCAGAAGAGACCCAGTACTTC. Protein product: CASSYGTGGPEETQYF.

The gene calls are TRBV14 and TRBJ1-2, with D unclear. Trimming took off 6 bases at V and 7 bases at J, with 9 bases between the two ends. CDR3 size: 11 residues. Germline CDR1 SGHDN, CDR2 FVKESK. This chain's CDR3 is CASRKASGYTF. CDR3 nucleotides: TGTGCCAGCAGGAAAGCGAGTGGCTACACCTTC.

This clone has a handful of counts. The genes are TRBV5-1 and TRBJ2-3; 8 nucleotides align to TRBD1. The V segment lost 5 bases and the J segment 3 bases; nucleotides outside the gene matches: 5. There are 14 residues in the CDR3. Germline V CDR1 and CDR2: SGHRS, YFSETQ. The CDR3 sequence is CASRSDRGTDTQYF. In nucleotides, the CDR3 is TGCGCCAGCAGGTCTGACAGGGGTACAGATACGCAGTATTTT.

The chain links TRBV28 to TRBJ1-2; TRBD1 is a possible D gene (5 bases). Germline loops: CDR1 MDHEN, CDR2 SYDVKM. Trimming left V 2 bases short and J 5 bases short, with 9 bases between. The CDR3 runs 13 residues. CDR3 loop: CASSLDSTYGYTF. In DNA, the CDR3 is TGTGCCAGCAGTTTAGACAGTACTTATGGCTACACCTTC.

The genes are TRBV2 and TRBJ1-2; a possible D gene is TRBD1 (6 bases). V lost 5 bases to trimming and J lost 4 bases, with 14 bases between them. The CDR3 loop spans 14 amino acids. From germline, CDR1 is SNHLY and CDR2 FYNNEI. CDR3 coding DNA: TGTGCCAGCAGTCGGACAGCAACCATCTATGGCTACACCTTC. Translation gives CASSRTATIYGYTF.

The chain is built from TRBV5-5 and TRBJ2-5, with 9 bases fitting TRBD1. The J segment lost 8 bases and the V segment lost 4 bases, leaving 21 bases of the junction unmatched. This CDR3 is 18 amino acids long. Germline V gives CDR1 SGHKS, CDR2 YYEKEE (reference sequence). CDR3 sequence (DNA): TGTGCCAGCAGCCCCCTACCTTCGGCGGACAGGGGCCTCAACACCCAGTACTTC. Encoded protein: CASSPLPSADRGLNTQYF.

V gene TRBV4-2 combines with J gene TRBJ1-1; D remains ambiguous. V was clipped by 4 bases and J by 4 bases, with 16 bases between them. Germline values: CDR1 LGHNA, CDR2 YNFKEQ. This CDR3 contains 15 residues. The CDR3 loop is CASSPSLAGFTEAFF. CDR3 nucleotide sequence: TGTGCCAGCAGCCCGTCCTTGGCGGGGTTCACTGAAGCTTTCTTT.

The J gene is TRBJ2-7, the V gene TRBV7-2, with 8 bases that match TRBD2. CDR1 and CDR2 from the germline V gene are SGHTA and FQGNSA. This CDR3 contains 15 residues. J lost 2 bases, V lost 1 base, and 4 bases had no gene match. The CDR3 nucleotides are TGTGCCAGCAGCTTAGGCGGGGGGTCCCCCTACGAGCAGTACTTC. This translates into CASSLGGGSPYEQYF. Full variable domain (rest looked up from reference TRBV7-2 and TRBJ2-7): GAGVSQSPSNKVTEKGKDVELRCDPISGHTALYWYRQSLGQGLEFLIYFQGNSAPDKSGLPSDRFSAERTGGSVSTLTIQRTQQEDSAVYLCASSLGGGSPYEQYFGPGTRLTVT.

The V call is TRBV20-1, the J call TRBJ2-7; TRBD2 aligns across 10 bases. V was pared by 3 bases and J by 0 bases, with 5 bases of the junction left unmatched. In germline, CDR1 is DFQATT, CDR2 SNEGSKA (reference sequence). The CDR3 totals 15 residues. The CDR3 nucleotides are TGCAGTGCTAGTGGTAGCGGGGGGCCCTCCTACGAGCAGTACTTC. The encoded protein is CSASGSGGPSYEQYF.

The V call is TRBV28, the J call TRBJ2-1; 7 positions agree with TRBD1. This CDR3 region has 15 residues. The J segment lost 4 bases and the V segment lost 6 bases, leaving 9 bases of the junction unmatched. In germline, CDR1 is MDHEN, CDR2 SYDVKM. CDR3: CASSYDRVDYNEQFF. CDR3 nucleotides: TGTGCCAGCAGCTACGACAGGGTGGATTACAATGAGCAGTTCTTC.

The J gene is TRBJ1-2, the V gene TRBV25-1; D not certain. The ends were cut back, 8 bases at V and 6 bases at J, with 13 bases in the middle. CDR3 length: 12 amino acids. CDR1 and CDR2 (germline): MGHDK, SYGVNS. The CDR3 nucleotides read TGTGCCAGCGAAGGAAGGAGGGATGGCTACACCTTC. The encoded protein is CASEGRRDGYTF.

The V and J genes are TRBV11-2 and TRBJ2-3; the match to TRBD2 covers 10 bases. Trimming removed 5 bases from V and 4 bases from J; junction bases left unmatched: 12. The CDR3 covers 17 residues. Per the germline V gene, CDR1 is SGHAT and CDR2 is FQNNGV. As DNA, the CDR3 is TGTGCCAGCAGCGCCGATTCTTATACTAGCGGGGCAGATACGCAGTATTTT. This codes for CASSADSYTSGADTQYF.

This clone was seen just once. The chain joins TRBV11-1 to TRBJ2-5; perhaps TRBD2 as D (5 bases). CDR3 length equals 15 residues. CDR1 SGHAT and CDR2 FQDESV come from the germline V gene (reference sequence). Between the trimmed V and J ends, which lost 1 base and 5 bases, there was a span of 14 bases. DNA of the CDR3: TGTGCCAGCAGCTTAGAGCGGCAGGACTTTGAGACCCAGTACTTC. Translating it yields CASSLERQDFETQYF. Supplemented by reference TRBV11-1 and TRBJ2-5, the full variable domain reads EAEVAQSPRYKITEKSQAVAFWCDPISGHATLYWYRQILGQGPELLVQFQDESVVDDSQLPKDRFSAERLKGVDSTLKIQPAELGDSAMYLCASSLERQDFETQYFGPGTRLLVL.

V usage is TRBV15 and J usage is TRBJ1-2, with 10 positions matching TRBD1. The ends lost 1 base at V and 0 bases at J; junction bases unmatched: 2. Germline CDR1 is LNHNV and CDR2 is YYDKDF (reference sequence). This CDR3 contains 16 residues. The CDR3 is CATSRGDRGTNYGYTF. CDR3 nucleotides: TGTGCCACCAGCAGAGGGGACAGGGGAACTAACTATGGCTACACCTTC.

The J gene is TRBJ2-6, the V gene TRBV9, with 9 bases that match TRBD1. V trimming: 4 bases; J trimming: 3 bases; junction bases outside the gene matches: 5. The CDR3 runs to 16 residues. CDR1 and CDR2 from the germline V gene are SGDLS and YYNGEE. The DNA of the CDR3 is TGTGCCAGCAGCAAACAGGGGGCGCTTGGGGCCAACGTCCTGACTTTC. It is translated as CASSKQGALGANVLTF.

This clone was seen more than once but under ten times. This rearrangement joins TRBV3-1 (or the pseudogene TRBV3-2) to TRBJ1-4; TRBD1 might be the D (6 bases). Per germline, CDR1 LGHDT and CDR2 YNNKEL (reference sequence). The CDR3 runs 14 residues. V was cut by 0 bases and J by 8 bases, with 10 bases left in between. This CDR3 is CASSQETGYEKLFF. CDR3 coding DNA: TGTGCCAGCAGCCAAGAAACAGGGTACGAAAAACTGTTTTTT.

The CDR3 reads CASSLSVNSETQYF. In DNA form, the CDR3 reads TGTGCCAGCAGCTTATCGGTTAATTCGGAGACCCAGTACTTC. This chain uses TRBV7-8 with TRBJ2-5; D unresolved. With 2 bases removed from V and 5 bases from J, the gap between germline ends came to 12 bases. CDR3 size: 14 residues. Germline V gene sequence: CDR1 SGHVS, CDR2 FQNEAQ.

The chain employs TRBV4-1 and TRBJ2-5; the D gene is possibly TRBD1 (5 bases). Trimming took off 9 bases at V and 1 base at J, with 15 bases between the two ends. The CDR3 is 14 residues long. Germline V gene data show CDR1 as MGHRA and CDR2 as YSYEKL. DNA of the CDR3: TGCGCCAGTAAAAGGGGTCCCAGCCAAGAGACCCAGTACTTC. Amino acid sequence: CASKRGPSQETQYF.